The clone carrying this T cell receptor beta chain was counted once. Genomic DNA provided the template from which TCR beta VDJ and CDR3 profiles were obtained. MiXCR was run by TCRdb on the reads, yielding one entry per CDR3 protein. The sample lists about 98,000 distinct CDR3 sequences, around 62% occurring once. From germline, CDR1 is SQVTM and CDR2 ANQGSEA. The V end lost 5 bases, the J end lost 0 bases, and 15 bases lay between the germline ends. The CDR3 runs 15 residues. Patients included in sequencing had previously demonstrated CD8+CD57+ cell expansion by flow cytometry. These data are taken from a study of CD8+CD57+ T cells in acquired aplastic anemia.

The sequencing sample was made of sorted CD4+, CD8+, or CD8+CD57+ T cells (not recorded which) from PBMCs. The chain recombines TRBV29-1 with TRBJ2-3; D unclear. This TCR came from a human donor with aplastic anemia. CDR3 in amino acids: CSVLDLDASTDTQYF. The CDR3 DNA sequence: TGCAGCGTTCTGGATCTAGACGCTAGCACAGATACGCAGTATTTT.